Each of the 28 T cell receptor beta chains below was sequenced from the same sample in a study of breast tumors, draining lymph nodes, adjacent tissues (dated by TCRdb to the mid-2010s). The receptor library was made with multiplex PCR. The sequencer was an Illumina HiSeq 2000. TCRdb itself trimmed the public reads at Q25 with fastp, ran MiXCR and retained productive beta chains. When rows share a CDR3 protein, they turn into one entry using the most common DNA and genes. This sample lists some 66,000 distinct CDR3 sequences; around 60% were detected once. The ten largest clones add up to roughly 19% of the sample. The sample comprised breast tumor tissue. Receptors originate from a female donor with breast cancer. Some clones in this sample may be carry-over from other donors' samples.

This clonotype was seen at least ten times. The chain employs TRBV5-6 and TRBJ1-5; 8 bases fit TRBD1. Germline lookup yields CDR1 SGHDT and CDR2 YYEEEE. V dropped 3 bases and J dropped 3; count of bases not matched to a gene: 8. The CDR3 runs to 16 residues. The CDR3 protein is CASSSSGTGLNQPQHF. The CDR3 coding sequence is TGTGCCAGCAGCTCTTCCGGGACAGGCCTCAATCAGCCCCAGCATTTT.

This clonotype showed up just a few times. This sequence joins TRBV7-8 and TRBJ2-5; D call uncertain. This CDR3 contains 14 residues. Germline V gene lookup returns CDR1 SGHVS and CDR2 FQNEAQ. V shed 3 bases and J shed 3 bases, with 11 bases lying between them. The DNA for the CDR3 is TGTGCCAGCAGCTTGATGGGGTTCAAAGAGACCCAGTACTTC. This codes for CASSLMGFKETQYF.

This sequence joins TRBV5-1 and TRBJ1-6, with no clear D. CDR1 SGHRS and CDR2 YFSETQ come from the germline V gene. This CDR3 region has 13 residues. V was clipped by 2 bases and J by 14 bases, with 14 bases between them. The CDR3 bases are TGCGCCAGCAGCTTCGGAAGGTCAAACGCCCTCCACTTT. It is translated as CASSFGRSNALHF.

This clonotype was seen only a few times. The chain joins TRBV2 to TRBJ2-5, with 14 bases aligning to TRBD2. With 6 bases clipped from V and 5 bases from J, the junction kept 14 bases outside the gene matches. Germline values: CDR1 SNHLY, CDR2 FYNNEI. CDR3 length: 18 amino acids. CDR3 loop: CASRLTSGGANTGETQYF. The CDR3 coding sequence is TGTGCCAGCAGGTTGACTAGCGGGGGGGCGAACACCGGGGAGACCCAGTACTTC.

The CDR3 sequence is CASRLPLRETQYF. The CDR3 coding sequence is TGTGCCAGCAGACTACCTTTACGGGAGACCCAGTACTTC. The gene calls are TRBV2 and TRBJ2-5, with D unresolved. CDR1 SNHLY and CDR2 FYNNEI come from the germline V gene. The CDR3 extends over 13 amino acids. Deletions cut 6 bases from V and 5 bases from J, with 13 bases between.

This clonotype has a handful of counts. With a much larger clone just one base away, this may be a read error. CDR3 nucleotide sequence: TGTGCCAGCAGGCTAGATTGGGATGGCTACACCTTC. Amino acids: CASRLDWDGYTF. This chain connects TRBV6-1 to TRBJ1-2, with D unresolved. The CDR3 contains 12 residues. The germline gives CDR1 MNHNS, CDR2 SASEGT. Deletions cut 6 bases from V and 6 bases from J, with 11 bases between.

The chain recombines TRBV19 with TRBJ1-3; D is unresolved. V lost 5 bases and J 4 bases, leaving 3 bases between the germline ends. Germline V gene lookup returns CDR1 LNHDA and CDR2 SQIVND (reference sequence). This CDR3 comprises 11 residues. The CDR3 coding sequence is TGTGCCAGTAGTTACGGAAACACCATATATTTT. It yields the protein CASSYGNTIYF.

The V call is TRBV30, the J call TRBJ1-4; 7 bases are shared with TRBD1. J was trimmed by 5 bases and V by 5 bases; bases with no gene match: 5. In germline, CDR1 is GTSNPN, CDR2 SVGIG (reference sequence). The CDR3 runs to 13 residues. CDR3 nucleotide sequence: TGTGCCTGGGCAGGGGGAGGGAATGAAAAACTGTTTTTT. It translates to CAWAGGGNEKLFF.

CDR3 sequence: CASSDGDGYTF. The DNA for the CDR3 is TGTGCCAGTAGTGACGGAGATGGCTACACCTTC. The genes are TRBV19 and TRBJ1-2; D gene uncertain. Germline assignment: CDR1 LNHDA and CDR2 SQIVND (reference sequence). V lost 5 bases and J 6 bases, leaving 7 bases between the germline ends. The CDR3 has 11 amino acids.

Here the CDR3 reads CSVQTGTGENSPLHF. Here the CDR3 DNA reads TGCAGCGTTCAGACCGGGACAGGGGAAAATTCACCCCTCCACTTT. The chain joins TRBV29-1 to TRBJ1-6, with 10 bases lining up with TRBD1. V gave up 5 bases and J gave up 7 bases; unmatched junction bases: 8. The CDR3 is 15 amino acids. Germline V gene sequence: CDR1 SQVTM, CDR2 ANQGSEA.

By sample share, this clonotype is large. The rearrangement joins TRBV2 to TRBJ1-6, with 8 bases aligning to TRBD1. Germline loops: CDR1 SNHLY, CDR2 FYNNEI. Trimming at V came to 4 bases and at J to 7 bases, leaving 9 bases not matched to a gene. The CDR3 covers 16 residues. CDR3 region: CASSATGTGANSPLHF. The CDR3 coding sequence is TGTGCCAGCAGTGCCACCGGGACAGGAGCCAATTCACCCCTCCACTTT.

This chain joins TRBV20-1 and TRBJ2-1, with 11 positions matching TRBD2. Losses at the gene ends were 3 bases for V and 7 bases for J; bases not matched to a gene: 2. The CDR3 has 13 amino acids. Germline V gene data show CDR1 as DFQATT and CDR2 as SNEGSKA (reference sequence). CDR3 amino acids: CSARASGRNEQFF. As DNA, the CDR3 is TGCAGTGCTAGGGCTAGCGGGAGGAATGAGCAGTTCTTC.

CDR3: CSARGQYDRSLHF. The CDR3 bases are TGCAGTGCTAGGGGACAGTACGATCGGTCCCTCCACTTT. This sequence joins TRBV20-1 and TRBJ1-6; 7 bases fit TRBD1. CDR1 and CDR2 (germline): DFQATT, SNEGSKA (reference sequence). CDR3 length equals 13 residues. The junction had 10 bases not matched to a gene; V was cut back by 3 bases and J by 14 bases.

This clonotype was picked up many times. J is TRBJ1-2 and V is TRBV19; D is possibly TRBD1 (6 bases). Germline V gene data show CDR1 as LNHDA and CDR2 as SQIVND (reference sequence). The CDR3 is made up of 14 amino acids. V shed 8 bases and J shed 2 bases, with 15 bases lying between them. Written as DNA, the CDR3 is TGTGCCAGTCACCTCAGGGGTGCGAACTATGGCTACACCTTC. Its protein is CASHLRGANYGYTF. Filled out from reference TRBV19 and TRBJ1-2, the complete variable domain reads DGGITQSPKYLFRKEGQNVTLSCEQNLNHDAMYWYRQDPGQGLRLIYYSQIVNDFQKGDIAEGYSVSREKKESFPLTVTSAQKNPTAFYLCASHLRGANYGYTFGSGTRLTVV.

The table lists this clonotype with many counts. This rearrangement joins TRBV20-1 to TRBJ1-6; no definite D call. Germline CDR1 reads DFQATT; CDR2 reads SNEGSKA (reference sequence). The germline V and J ends were trimmed by 3 bases and 4 bases, with 7 bases remaining between them. This CDR3 is 13 amino acids long. CDR3 sequence reads: CSASGNYNSPLHF. In nucleotides, the CDR3 is TGCAGTGCTAGCGGGAATTATAATTCACCCCTCCACTTT.

In its sample, this clonotype was seen a few times. A single base separates this from a much larger clone, so it may be a read error. The genes are TRBV5-6 and TRBJ2-7, with TRBD1 as a possible D gene (6 bases). The V gene's germline CDR1 is SGHDT and CDR2 YYEEEE. V was pared by 3 bases and J by 6 bases, with 19 bases between. The CDR3 contains 15 residues. CDR3 region: CASSYRDTGPCEQYF. As DNA, the CDR3 is TGTGCCAGCAGCTACCGGGACACGGGGCCCTGCGAGCAGTACTTC.

This clonotype was picked up many times. The chain has TRBV6-2 or TRBV6-3 and TRBJ2-6, with 8 bases aligning to TRBD2. Germline CDR1 is MNHEY and CDR2 is SVGEGT. The CDR3 contains 17 residues. The ends lost 2 bases at V and 2 bases at J; junction bases unmatched: 5. CDR3 sequence reads: CASSYPGLGAGANVLTF. Written as DNA, the CDR3 is TGTGCCAGCAGTTACCCGGGACTAGGAGCTGGGGCCAACGTCCTGACTTTC.

The V and J genes are TRBV20-1 and TRBJ2-1, with 12 bases identical to TRBD2. The trim removed 6 bases at V and 6 bases at J, leaving 9 bases unmatched. The CDR3 is 15 amino acids. Germline V gene data show CDR1 as DFQATT and CDR2 as SNEGSKA (reference sequence). The CDR3 DNA reads as TGCAGTGCCCTACGGACTAGCGGGGCTTCCAATGAGCAGTTCTTC. Its translation: CSALRTSGASNEQFF.

V gene TRBV11-2 combines with J gene TRBJ2-7; TRBD2 matches 10 bases. The J segment lost 4 bases and the V segment lost 1 base, leaving 4 bases of the junction unmatched. This CDR3 has 15 residues. Germline CDR1 SGHAT, CDR2 FQNNGV. CDR3 loop: CASSLGAGGWYEQYF. In DNA form, the CDR3 reads TGTGCCAGCAGCTTAGGAGCGGGAGGGTGGTACGAGCAGTACTTC.

This clonotype was counted only a few times. A single base separates this from a much larger clone, so it may be a read error. The V call is TRBV3-1, the J call TRBJ2-5, with no clear D. The CDR3 spans 14 residues. CDR1 is LGHDT and CDR2 is YNNKEL in the germline V gene (reference sequence). The CDR3: CANSQGLFLETQYF. As DNA, the CDR3 is TGTGCCAACAGCCAAGGGCTGTTTTTAGAGACCCAGTACTTC.

This clonotype was detected ten times or more. The chain uses TRBV12-3 or TRBV12-4 and TRBJ2-5; the D gene is possibly TRBD1 (5 bases). The CDR3 consists of 13 residues. Trimming pared 4 bases from V and 1 base from J, leaving 7 bases between. The CDR3 sequence is CASSWTTQETQYF. CDR3 nucleotides: TGTGCCAGCAGTTGGACAACCCAAGAGACCCAGTACTTC.

This clonotype was recorded many times. The chain is built from TRBV24-1 and TRBJ2-7, with 8 bases fitting TRBD2. The CDR3 runs 18 residues. The V gene end was trimmed by 4 bases and the J gene end by 0 bases; junction bases not matched to a gene: 13. Germline V gives CDR1 KGHDR, CDR2 SFDVKD. As DNA, the CDR3 is TGTGCCACCAGTGACCTAGGCTTTACGAGCGGGAGCTCCTACGAGCAGTACTTC. Translation gives CATSDLGFTSGSSYEQYF.

The V gene is TRBV6-5, the J gene TRBJ2-2, with D possibly TRBD2 on 5 matching bases. The CDR3 has 18 residues. Trimming took off 7 bases at V and 2 bases at J, with 23 bases between the two ends. CDR1 is MNHEY, CDR2 SVGAGI, per germline. This chain's CDR3 is CASTKFSGNTRNTGELFF. CDR3 bases: TGTGCCAGCACCAAGTTTTCGGGGAATACTAGAAACACCGGGGAGCTGTTTTTT.

The chain links TRBV10-3 to TRBJ1-4; D may be TRBD1 (5 bases). Germline V gene lookup returns CDR1 ENHRY and CDR2 SYGVKD. The CDR3 length is 16 residues. V shed 3 bases and J shed 0 bases, with 11 bases lying between them. DNA of the CDR3: TGTGCCATCAGTGACAGGGCTCCAACAACTAATGAAAAACTGTTTTTT. It is translated as CAISDRAPTTNEKLFF.

This clonotype was counted only a few times. A much larger clone lies a single base off, so this may be a read error. The V call is TRBV9, the J call TRBJ2-5, with 9 bases identical to TRBD2. The germline V gene encodes CDR1 SGDLS and CDR2 YYNGEE. This CDR3 contains 15 residues. The CDR3 DNA sequence: TGTGCCAGCAGCGTTTCTAGCGGGGTCCAAGAGACCCCGTACTTC. Translation: CASSVSSGVQETPYF.

The rearrangement links TRBV15 to TRBJ2-5; 11 bases agree with TRBD1. The germline V gene has CDR1 LNHNV and CDR2 YYDKDF (reference sequence). This CDR3 spans 17 amino acids. V lost 3 bases and J lost 5; bases outside the gene matches: 11. The DNA for the CDR3 is TGTGCCACCAGCAGTGACCTTGGACAGGGGGCGCGTGAGACCCAGTACTTC. Translating it yields CATSSDLGQGARETQYF. Combining the CDR3 with reference TRBV15 and TRBJ2-5 gives the whole variable domain DAMVIQNPRYQVTQFGKPVTLSCSQTLNHNVMYWYQQKSSQAPKLLFHYYDKDFNNEADTPDNFQSRRPNTSFCFLDIRSPGLGDTAMYLCATSSDLGQGARETQYFGPGTRLLVL.

The chain employs TRBV20-1 and TRBJ1-6; weak D call: TRBD1 (6 bases). V gave up 3 bases and J gave up 0 bases, with 15 bases separating them. Germline CDR1 is DFQATT and CDR2 is SNEGSKA (reference sequence). The CDR3 sequence is 17 residues long. CDR3 coding DNA: TGCAGTGCTAGGACTGGGGGGGCTAACTCCTATAATTCACCCCTCCACTTT. Its translation: CSARTGGANSYNSPLHF.

A single count supports this clonotype. V is TRBV20-1 and J is TRBJ1-2, with a weak D call TRBD1 (5 bases). Trimming pared 5 bases from V and 10 bases from J, leaving 17 bases between. The CDR3 is made up of 12 amino acids. Germline V lookup: CDR1 DFQATT, CDR2 SNEGSKA (reference sequence). CDR3 residues: CSAPSGPRDYTF. Written as DNA, the CDR3 is TGCAGTGCTCCCTCAGGGCCCCGGGACTACACCTTC.